This record covers a single T cell receptor (beta chain). This sample was included in a study of blood T cell repertoires in COVID-19. Study details: Sites across the United States, Italy and Spain contributed samples from acute and convalescent COVID-19. T cells, B-cell-depleted T cells, or PBMCs provided the cDNA or gDNA that served as material.

J was trimmed by 4 bases and V by 4 bases; bases with no gene match: 7. Germline V gene sequence: CDR1 MGHRA, CDR2 YSYEKL. This CDR3 comprises 15 residues. As originally analysed: The authors estimated nucleated cell counts from reference gene primer amplification. Sequencing was performed with immunoSEQ multiplex PCR; in TCRdb, only in-frame clones are kept and a portion is missing. The V and J calls and clone size come from that table; D and trimming were worked out from the DNA. The profile shows some 24,000 clones, 85% to 90% of them singletons. The chain employs TRBV4-1 and TRBJ1-1, with 9 bases matching TRBD1. The TCR originated in a man in his sixties or seventies with COVID-19, enrolled during active disease. Source material: peripheral blood. The CDR3 DNA follows: TGCGCCAGCAGCCTCTCGACAGGGGGGACCACTGAAGCTTTCTTT. It is translated as CASSLSTGGTTEAFF.